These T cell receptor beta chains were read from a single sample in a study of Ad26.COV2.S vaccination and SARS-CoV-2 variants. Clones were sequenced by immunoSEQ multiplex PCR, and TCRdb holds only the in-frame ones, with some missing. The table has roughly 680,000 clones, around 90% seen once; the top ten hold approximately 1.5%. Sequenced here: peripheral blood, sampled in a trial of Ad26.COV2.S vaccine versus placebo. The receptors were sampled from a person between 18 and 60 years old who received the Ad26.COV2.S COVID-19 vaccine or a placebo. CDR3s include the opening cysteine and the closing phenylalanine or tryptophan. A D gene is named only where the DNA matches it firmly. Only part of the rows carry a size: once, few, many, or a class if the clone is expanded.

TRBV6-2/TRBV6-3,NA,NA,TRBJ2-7,CASSANPGYEQYF,TGTGCCAGCAGCGCCAACCCCGGGTACGAGCAGTACTTC
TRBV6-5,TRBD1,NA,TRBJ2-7,CASRDRGSYEQYF,TGTGCCAGCAGAGACAGGGGTTCCTACGAGCAGTACTTC
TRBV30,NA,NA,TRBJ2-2,CAWKALTGELFF,TGTGCCTGGAAGGCATTAACCGGGGAGCTGTTTTTT
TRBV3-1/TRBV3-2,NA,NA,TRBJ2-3,CASSQDRAGTSTDTQYF,TGTGCCAGCAGCCAAGATCGGGCTGGAACTAGCACAGATACGCAGTATTTT
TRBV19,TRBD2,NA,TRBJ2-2,CASSMGLAGTNTGELFF,TGTGCCAGTAGTATGGGGCTAGCGGGGACCAACACCGGGGAGCTGTTTTTT
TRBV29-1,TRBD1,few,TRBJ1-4,CSVGQGREGTNEKLFF,TGCAGCGTTGGACAGGGGAGGGAAGGAACTAATGAAAAACTGTTTTTT
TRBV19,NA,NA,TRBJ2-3,CASSGRADTQYF,TGTGCCAGTAGTGGCAGGGCCGATACGCAGTATTTT
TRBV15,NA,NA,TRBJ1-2,CATSRDLVAVYGYTF,TGTGCCACCAGCAGAGATTTGGTGGCAGTCTATGGCTACACCTTC
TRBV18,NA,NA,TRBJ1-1,CASSPEQNTEAFF,TGTGCCAGCTCACCAGAACAGAACACTGAAGCTTTCTTT
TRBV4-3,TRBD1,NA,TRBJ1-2,CASSQDLGTGAGYGYTF,TGCGCCAGCAGCCAAGATCTTGGGACAGGGGCGGGATATGGCTACACCTTC